The clone carrying this TCR beta chain was seen at least ten times. Antigen: not known. The sample belongs to a study of CD8 T cells in ankylosing spondylitis. Notes on the study in general: Some motif variants had been reported before (in reactive arthritis synovial fluid and blood). Matched ankylosing spondylitis synovial fluid reportedly showed significant enrichment of disease-linked clones.

V was trimmed by 5 bases and J by 1 base, leaving 9 bases between them. Per germline, CDR1 LGHDT and CDR2 YNNKEL (reference sequence). The CDR3 length is 14 residues. A single record per CDR3 protein comes from TCRdb applying MiXCR to the 5' RACE reads. The sample holds some 130,000 distinct CDR3 sequences, roughly 15% seen once. The source of this sequence is a female donor with ankylosing spondylitis or in good health (not recorded which). The chain joins TRBV3-1 to TRBJ1-5; possible D gene TRBD1, 5 bases. Source material: blood, either unsorted or a sorted T cell fraction (not recorded which). The CDR3 region is CASSSGLSNQPQHF. The CDR3 region has the DNA TGTGCCAGCAGCTCAGGGCTCAGCAATCAGCCCCAGCATTTT.